Listed here are 24 T cell receptor beta chains from one sample, sequenced in a study of human T cells and chemical hapten exposure. MiXCR, applied by TCRdb to the RACE reads, yields one record per CDR3 protein. This table has around 100,000 distinct CDR3 sequences, more than 9.5% appearing once. The time point denotes: patch test 2, 6 weeks after DPC sensitization. Treatment here: therapeutic diphenylcyclopropenone sensitization with weekly scalp DPC. This specimen consisted of whole blood, obtained in connection with sensitization to the hapten diphenylcyclopropenone (DPC). The origin of the receptors is a woman aged 40 to 50 with alopecia areata. Some clones in this sample may be carry-over from other donors' samples.

This clonotype was recorded at least ten times. This rearrangement joins TRBV7-9 to TRBJ2-5, with D possibly matching TRBD2 (6 bases). Trimming took off 0 bases at V and 2 bases at J, with 7 bases between the two ends. The CDR3 totals 14 residues. From germline, CDR1 is SEHNR and CDR2 FQNEAQ (reference sequence). CDR3 sequence reads: CASSLARGQETQYF. Here the CDR3 DNA reads TGTGCCAGCAGCTTAGCCCGGGGGCAAGAGACCCAGTACTTC. Supplemented by reference TRBV7-9 and TRBJ2-5, the full variable domain reads DTGVSQNPRHKITKRGQNVTFRCDPISEHNRLYWYRQTLGQGPEFLTYFQNEAQLEKSRLLSDRFSAERPKGSFSTLEIQRTEQGDSAMYLCASSLARGQETQYFGPGTRLLVL.

This chain uses TRBV20-1 with TRBJ2-1; either TRBD1 or TRBD2 may supply D (5 bases each). The CDR3 sequence is 16 residues long. Germline loops: CDR1 DFQATT, CDR2 SNEGSKA (reference sequence). The V end was cut by 2 bases, the J end by 0 bases, with 14 bases between. The CDR3 DNA reads TGCAGTGCTAGAAGTCTCGGGGCGAGCTCCTACAATGAGCAGTTCTTC. This codes for CSARSLGASSYNEQFF.

This clonotype was recorded at least ten times. The chain combines TRBV20-1 with TRBJ2-3; tentatively, D is TRBD1 (7 bases). V gave up 3 bases and J gave up 5 bases, with 15 bases separating them. Looked up from germline, CDR1 is DFQATT and CDR2 is SNEGSKA (reference sequence). CDR3 length: 14 residues. CDR3 DNA: TGCAGTGCTAGGCAGGGGGGCCTATTAGATACGCAGTATTTT. This codes for CSARQGGLLDTQYF.

This clonotype was counted at least ten times. The rearrangement links TRBV18 to TRBJ1-3; 7 bases fit TRBD1. V lost 3 bases and J lost 0; bases outside the gene matches: 8. This CDR3 region has 17 residues. Germline CDR1 and CDR2: KGHSH and LQKENI. The CDR3 sequence is CASSPGTALLSGNTIYF. The CDR3 DNA is TGTGCCAGCTCACCGGGGACAGCTCTTCTCTCTGGAAACACCATATATTTT.

On this clonotype itself: Possible read error: a much larger clone is one base away. The chain links TRBV11-2 to TRBJ2-5, with TRBD2 matching over 12 bases. V dropped 2 bases and J dropped 5; count of bases not matched to a gene: 9. Germline-derived CDR1 and CDR2 are SGHAT and FQNNGV. The CDR3 loop spans 17 amino acids. CDR3 in DNA: TGTGCCAGCAGCTTAATCAGACTAGCGGGGGCGGGTGAGACCCAGTACTTC. It yields the protein CASSLIRLAGAGETQYF.

In this sample, this clonotype turned up many times. V gene TRBV20-1 combines with J gene TRBJ1-3; no firm D call. Looked up from germline, CDR1 is DFQATT and CDR2 is SNEGSKA (reference sequence). Deletions cut 7 bases from V and 0 bases from J, with 10 bases between. The CDR3 covers 13 residues. The DNA of the CDR3 is TGCAGTGTTCAGCTCTCCTCTGGAAACACCATATATTTT. Its translation is CSVQLSSGNTIYF.

The V and J genes are TRBV10-3 and TRBJ2-5; no firm D call. The CDR3 runs to 14 residues. V shed 3 bases and J shed 2 bases, with 10 bases lying between them. Germline assignment: CDR1 ENHRY and CDR2 SYGVKD. In DNA, the CDR3 is TGTGCCATCAGTGACGGTAGACGGCAAGAGACCCAGTACTTC. Its protein is CAISDGRRQETQYF.

V and J are TRBV29-1 and TRBJ2-4; D is uncertain. Germline values: CDR1 SQVTM, CDR2 ANQGSEA. The CDR3 totals 12 residues. V dropped 3 bases and J dropped 3 bases, with 6 bases sitting between them. CDR3 bases: TGCAGCGTTGAGACAATCAAAAACATTCAGTACTTC. Translated: CSVETIKNIQYF.

This clonotype was counted at least ten times. The chain is built from TRBV7-2 and TRBJ2-3, with 7 bases identical to TRBD2. Losses at the gene ends were 2 bases for V and 6 bases for J; bases not matched to a gene: 8. CDR3 size: 15 residues. Per the germline V gene, CDR1 is SGHTA and CDR2 is FQGNSA. Here the CDR3 DNA reads TGTGCCAGCAGCTTATACCTAGCGGTGGGGGATACGCAGTATTTT. Translated, it gives CASSLYLAVGDTQYF.

This clonotype was seen ten or more times. The chain couples TRBV7-9 to TRBJ2-1; 13 bases match TRBD2. The germline CDR1 and CDR2 sequences are SEHNR and FQNEAQ (reference sequence). V was clipped by 8 bases and J by 6 bases; unmatched bases: 4. The CDR3 runs to 14 residues. The CDR3 DNA is TGTGCCAGCCTCCGGACTAGCGGGAGCAATGAGCAGTTCTTC. This gives the protein CASLRTSGSNEQFF.

Many counts were recorded for this clonotype. The chain joins TRBV11-2 to TRBJ2-6, with a weak D call TRBD1 (5 bases). The CDR3 has 15 residues. The germline V gene encodes CDR1 SGHAT and CDR2 FQNNGV. V was clipped by 4 bases and J by 0 bases, with 7 bases between them. The CDR3 DNA is TGTGCCAGCAGCTGGACAAGCTCTGGGGCCAACGTCCTGACTTTC. Translation gives CASSWTSSGANVLTF.

The table lists this clonotype with many counts. The chain couples TRBV27 to TRBJ1-5, with D possibly TRBD1 on 6 matching bases. The CDR3 covers 14 residues. V lost 3 bases, J lost 3 bases, and 9 bases lay in between. CDR1 is MNHEY, CDR2 SMNVEV, per germline (reference sequence). For the CDR3, the DNA is TGTGCCAGCAGTTTGGGGGGGGCCAATCAGCCCCAGCATTTT. It specifies CASSLGGANQPQHF.

The table lists this clonotype with a count of one. This clone may be a read error of a much larger clone one base away. The chain carries TRBV5-1 and TRBJ2-2; D is perhaps TRBD2 (6 bases). Germline values: CDR1 SGHRS, CDR2 YFSETQ. CDR3 length: 16 residues. The chain's CDR3 is CASSLRDGDRGGDLFF. The DNA for the CDR3 is TGCGCCAGCAGCCTACGGGACGGCGACAGAGGCGGGGATCTGTTTTTT. Complete variable domain (other parts from reference TRBV5-1 and TRBJ2-2): KAGVTQTPRYLIKTRGQQVTLSCSPISGHRSVSWYQQTPGQGLQFLFEYFSETQRNKGNFPGRFSGRQFSNSRSEMNVSTLELGDSALYLCASSLRDGDRGGDLFFGEGSRLTVL.

There are many counts of this clonotype. The V call is TRBV18, the J call TRBJ2-7; D gene ambiguous. V lost 6 bases and J lost 5, with 23 bases in between. The germline V gene has CDR1 KGHSH and CDR2 LQKENI. The CDR3 is 16 amino acids. CDR3 sequence reads: CASSPLGGPGRDEQYF. DNA of the CDR3: TGTGCCAGCTCCCCCTTAGGCGGCCCAGGACGCGACGAGCAGTACTTC.

Ten or more counts support this clonotype. The genes are TRBV12-3 or TRBV12-4 and TRBJ1-5; weak D call: TRBD1 (5 bases). This CDR3 comprises 17 residues. The V gene lost 5 bases and the J gene lost 5 bases, with 22 bases spanning the gap. CDR3 amino acids: CASSPGLTSRQDQPQHF. In nucleotides, the CDR3 is TGTGCCAGCAGTCCGGGACTGACTAGCCGTCAGGATCAGCCCCAGCATTTT.

This clonotype was observed at least ten times. The rearrangement links TRBV4-3 to TRBJ2-1; TRBD1 agrees at 8 bases. The CDR3 contains 15 residues. V shed 6 bases, J shed 2 bases, and the junction held 6 bases outside the gene matches. Per the germline V gene, CDR1 is LGHNA and CDR2 is YSLEER. CDR3: CASSTPGQAYNEQFF. CDR3 sequence (DNA): TGCGCCAGCAGTACTCCGGGACAGGCCTACAATGAGCAGTTCTTC.

This clonotype was observed at least ten times. V is TRBV7-2 and J is TRBJ2-7; D is unresolved. Trimming stripped 0 bases from V and 4 bases from J, with 10 bases between. CDR3 size: 14 residues. Germline loops: CDR1 SGHTA, CDR2 FQGNSA. The CDR3: CASSLAGRYYEQYF. The DNA of the CDR3 is TGTGCCAGCAGCTTAGCCGGGCGGTATTACGAGCAGTACTTC.

The V gene is TRBV2, the J gene TRBJ2-1; D gene uncertain. V was cut by 5 bases and J by 8 bases, with 16 bases left in between. CDR1 SNHLY and CDR2 FYNNEI come from the germline V gene. The CDR3 consists of 14 residues. The CDR3 nucleotides read TGTGCCAGCAGTTCTTTAGTCCCGGTCGATGAGCAGTTCTTC. This codes for CASSSLVPVDEQFF.

This chain connects TRBV9 to TRBJ2-7; D perhaps matches TRBD1 (6 bases). The CDR3 runs to 14 residues. The germline V and J ends were trimmed by 0 bases and 5 bases, with 12 bases remaining between them. Germline loops: CDR1 SGDLS, CDR2 YYNGEE. In nucleotides, the CDR3 is TGTGCCAGCAGCGTAGGAGGGGGTGCTGACGAGCAGTACTTC. Encoded protein: CASSVGGGADEQYF.

This clonotype was seen ten or more times. The chain joins TRBV29-1 to TRBJ2-1; D perhaps matches TRBD1 (5 bases). Per the germline V gene, CDR1 is SQVTM and CDR2 is ANQGSEA. V was cut by 6 bases and J by 2 bases, with 14 bases left in between. The CDR3 consists of 14 residues. The CDR3 region is CSVRTRLAYNEQFF. The CDR3 region has the DNA TGCAGCGTAAGGACAAGGTTGGCCTACAATGAGCAGTTCTTC.

The chain employs TRBV10-3 and TRBJ2-3; tentatively, D is TRBD2 (5 bases). The germline V and J ends were trimmed by 10 bases and 4 bases, with 15 bases remaining between them. This CDR3 comprises 13 residues. Germline CDR1 ENHRY, CDR2 SYGVKD. Written as DNA, the CDR3 is TGTGCCACCCTGCCTAGCAGTGCAGATACGCAGTATTTT. Protein sequence: CATLPSSADTQYF.

V is TRBV20-1 and J is TRBJ1-1; TRBD1 might be the D (6 bases). Germline-derived CDR1 and CDR2 are DFQATT and SNEGSKA (reference sequence). The V gene lost 2 bases and the J gene lost 6 bases, with 13 bases spanning the gap. The CDR3 covers 13 residues. This CDR3 reads CSARPTGSAEAFF. In DNA form, the CDR3 reads TGCAGTGCTAGACCCACAGGGAGCGCTGAAGCTTTCTTT.

The chain joins TRBV7-9 to TRBJ2-7, with 10 bases matching TRBD2. The ends lost 11 bases at V and 0 bases at J; junction bases unmatched: 7. This CDR3 contains 14 residues. Germline CDR1 and CDR2: SEHNR and FQNEAQ (reference sequence). This chain's CDR3 is CAGTGTSVSYEQYF. In DNA, the CDR3 is TGTGCCGGAACCGGGACTAGCGTCTCCTACGAGCAGTACTTC.

This clonotype was counted only a few times. The gene calls are TRBV7-2 and TRBJ2-5; 16 bases are shared with TRBD2. V trimming: 1 base; J trimming: 10 bases; junction bases outside the gene matches: 6. Per germline, CDR1 SGHTA and CDR2 FQGNSA. CDR3 length equals 16 residues. The CDR3 region is CASSLDPGTSGRDQYF. CDR3 coding DNA: TGTGCCAGCAGCTTAGACCCCGGGACTAGCGGGAGGGACCAGTACTTC. Variable domain in full (rest from reference TRBV7-2 and TRBJ2-5): GAGVSQSPSNKVTEKGKDVELRCDPISGHTALYWYRQSLGQGLEFLIYFQGNSAPDKSGLPSDRFSAERTGGSVSTLTIQRTQQEDSAVYLCASSLDPGTSGRDQYFGPGTRLLVL.